The entry that follows covers one T cell receptor (beta chain) sequence. Its specificity is not known. Trimming cost V 5 bases and J 5 bases, with 18 bases left between them. From germline, CDR1 is SGHTA and CDR2 FQGNSA. The CDR3 has 15 amino acids. The PCR had 60 Vbeta and 13 Jbeta primers. TCRdb keeps only in-frame clones here, not all; method: immunoSEQ multiplex PCR. Here the sample spans more than 85,000 clones, 81% being singletons. The sample originates from a study of cytomegalovirus exposure and HLA in healthy donors. General study points: In a later analysis, V- and J-gene trimming of beta chains associated with a DCLRE1C missense variant, replicated independently. Earlier analysis yielded a pattern in which most TCR beta V segments were productive about 90% or about 30% of the time. Most TCR sequences proved rare, with some public TCRs found in many donors. The classifier was said to identify cytomegalovirus status with high specificity and sensitivity.

Sequencing input: PBMCs. The genes are TRBV7-2 and TRBJ1-1, with D tentatively TRBD1 (5 bases). This sequence originates from a woman aged 30 to 39 in good health and CMV-seronegative. The CDR3 protein is CASSPILGGSTEAFF. DNA of the CDR3: TGTGCCAGCAGCCCGATTTTGGGGGGGAGTACTGAAGCTTTCTTT.